What follows are 17 T cell receptor beta chains derived from one specimen sequenced in a study of blood T cell repertoires in COVID-19. Libraries were prepared by immunoSEQ multiplex PCR; TCRdb keeps only in-frame clonotypes and omits some of them. The sample contains 40,000 to 55,000 clones, around 80% of which appear only once. Sequencing used peripheral blood. These receptors came from a man aged 35-49 years with acute or convalescent COVID-19.

The chain has TRBV6-5 and TRBJ1-2, with D uncertain. This CDR3 region has 14 residues. The V gene's germline CDR1 is MNHEY and CDR2 SVGAGI. V shed 5 bases and J shed 4 bases, with 14 bases lying between them. CDR3 amino acids: CASSRIAETYGYTF. DNA of the CDR3: TGTGCCAGCAGTCGGATCGCGGAGACCTATGGCTACACCTTC.

This clone was seen only a few times. The rearrangement joins TRBV11-2 to TRBJ2-7; 10 nucleotides match TRBD1. The germline gives CDR1 SGHAT, CDR2 FQNNGV. The CDR3 is made up of 15 amino acids. The trim removed 5 bases at V and 0 bases at J, leaving 4 bases unmatched. CDR3 sequence (DNA): TGTGCCAGCAGCGGGCGGACAGGGGGCTCCTACGAGCAGTACTTC. It is translated as CASSGRTGGSYEQYF.

This clone was seen just once. The J gene is TRBJ2-1, the V gene TRBV27; 10 bases line up with TRBD1. CDR3 length: 15 amino acids. Germline assignment: CDR1 MNHEY and CDR2 SMNVEV (reference sequence). The V segment lost 4 bases and the J segment 4 bases; nucleotides outside the gene matches: 4. The CDR3 spells CASSSDRGLYNEQFF. CDR3 DNA: TGTGCCAGCAGTTCCGACAGGGGGCTATACAATGAGCAGTTCTTC.

This chain's CDR3 is CASSLVQGALNTGELFF. CDR3 sequence (DNA): TGTGCCAGCAGCTTAGTACAGGGGGCACTGAACACCGGGGAGCTGTTTTTT. J is TRBJ2-2 and V is TRBV5-4; 9 bases are shared with TRBD1. The CDR3 has 17 residues. Germline assignment: CDR1 SGHNT and CDR2 YYREEE (reference sequence). The V segment lost 2 bases and the J segment 1 base; nucleotides outside the gene matches: 6.

The DNA of the CDR3 is TGTGCCAGTAGCCCTCAGGGGCCCACTGGCTACACCTTC. This encodes CASSPQGPTGYTF. The V gene is TRBV19, the J gene TRBJ1-2; tentatively, D is TRBD1 (6 bases). V lost 6 bases and J lost 7, with 15 bases in between. Germline values: CDR1 LNHDA, CDR2 SQIVND (reference sequence). This CDR3 has 13 residues.

This clone was counted a single time. The V and J genes are TRBV10-1 and TRBJ1-1; weak D call: TRBD1 (5 bases). This CDR3 has 15 amino acids. The V gene lost 2 bases and the J gene lost 4 bases, with 14 bases spanning the gap. The germline V gene encodes CDR1 WNHNN and CDR2 SYGVQD (reference sequence). The CDR3 sequence: CASSEGVLGGTEAFF. As DNA, the CDR3 is TGCGCCAGCAGTGAGGGAGTACTGGGGGGCACTGAAGCTTTCTTT.

The gene calls are TRBV6-1 and TRBJ1-2; D remains unclear. This CDR3 has 14 residues. The germline gives CDR1 MNHNS, CDR2 SASEGT. The germline V and J ends were trimmed by 2 bases and 3 bases, with 10 bases remaining between them. The CDR3 DNA reads as TGTGCCAGCAGTGAAAAGGTCCGGGACTATGGCTACACCTTC. This translates into CASSEKVRDYGYTF.

A few counts support this clone. The V gene is TRBV19, the J gene TRBJ2-2; the match to TRBD1 covers 7 bases. The germline V gene has CDR1 LNHDA and CDR2 SQIVND (reference sequence). With 4 bases clipped from V and 0 bases from J, the junction kept 2 bases outside the gene matches. The CDR3 is 15 residues long. This CDR3 reads CASSRGGANTGELFF. CDR3 nucleotide sequence: TGTGCCAGTAGTAGAGGGGGCGCGAACACCGGGGAGCTGTTTTTT.

The chain employs TRBV6-5 and TRBJ1-2; perhaps TRBD1 as D (5 bases). V lost 6 bases and J lost 8, with 13 bases in between. Germline CDR1 MNHEY, CDR2 SVGAGI. The CDR3 sequence is 12 residues long. The CDR3 loop reads CASRKGVLGYTF. For the CDR3, the DNA is TGTGCCAGCAGAAAAGGGGTTCTCGGCTACACCTTC.

The V call is TRBV15, the J call TRBJ2-5; 11 nucleotides match TRBD1. The CDR3 loop spans 15 amino acids. Losses at the gene ends were 5 bases for V and 3 bases for J; bases not matched to a gene: 5. CDR1 is LNHNV and CDR2 is YYDKDF in the germline V gene (reference sequence). The CDR3 reads CATSPRTGGEETQYF. CDR3 nucleotides: TGTGCCACCAGCCCTAGGACAGGGGGCGAAGAGACCCAGTACTTC.

The rearrangement links TRBV4-1 to TRBJ2-7; no firm D call. This CDR3 spans 16 amino acids. V was shortened by 1 base and J by 2 bases, with 15 bases between the two germline ends. CDR1 is MGHRA and CDR2 is YSYEKL in the germline V gene. CDR3 region: CASSQVPQVRPYEQYV. CDR3 in DNA: TGCGCCAGCAGCCAAGTCCCCCAGGTCCGTCCCTACGAGCAGTACGTC.

The rearrangement links TRBV11-2 to TRBJ1-1; D call uncertain. The V gene lost 0 bases and the J gene lost 1 base, with 9 bases spanning the gap. Per germline, CDR1 SGHAT and CDR2 FQNNGV. The length of the CDR3 is 15 residues. CDR3 nucleotide sequence: TGTGCCAGCAGCTTAGAAGAGCGGCGGAACACTGAAGCTTTCTTT. Residues: CASSLEERRNTEAFF.

This chain uses TRBV18 with TRBJ1-1; D is undetermined. CDR1 is KGHSH, CDR2 LQKENI, per germline. The CDR3 consists of 13 residues. V lost 3 bases to trimming and J lost 1 base, with 6 bases between them. DNA for the CDR3: TGTGCCAGCTCACCTCGGGGGAACACTGAAGCTTTCTTT. It codes for CASSPRGNTEAFF.

This chain connects TRBV5-6 to TRBJ2-1, with D uncertain. Trimming removed 5 bases from V and 1 base from J, with 10 bases in between. The CDR3 sequence is 14 residues long. Germline assignment: CDR1 SGHDT and CDR2 YYEEEE. Here the CDR3 DNA reads TGTGCCAGCAGTTCGTTACGGTCCTACAATGAGCAGTTCTTC. Protein product: CASSSLRSYNEQFF.

The V and J genes are TRBV6-5 and TRBJ1-5; 8 bases line up with TRBD1. V shed 6 bases and J 5 bases; nucleotides not matched to a gene: 6. This CDR3 comprises 14 residues. The germline V gene has CDR1 MNHEY and CDR2 SVGAGI. CDR3 residues: CASRGQGSDQPQHF. In DNA form, the CDR3 reads TGTGCCAGCAGAGGACAGGGTTCCGATCAGCCCCAGCATTTT.

This clone occurred once. The V gene is TRBV19, the J gene TRBJ1-3; no clear D gene. In germline, CDR1 is LNHDA, CDR2 SQIVND (reference sequence). V lost 7 bases and J lost 0, with 10 bases in between. CDR3 length: 14 amino acids. CDR3 protein: CASTLLNSGNTIYF. CDR3 bases: TGTGCCAGTACCTTGTTAAACTCTGGAAACACCATATATTTT.

This rearrangement joins TRBV25-1 to TRBJ2-5; 7 nucleotides line up with TRBD1. V gave up 2 bases and J gave up 4 bases; unmatched junction bases: 1. CDR3 length: 13 residues. Germline-derived CDR1 and CDR2 are MGHDK and SYGVNS. The CDR3 loop reads CASSERGRETQYF. CDR3 nucleotide sequence: TGTGCCAGCAGTGAAAGGGGGCGAGAGACCCAGTACTTC.